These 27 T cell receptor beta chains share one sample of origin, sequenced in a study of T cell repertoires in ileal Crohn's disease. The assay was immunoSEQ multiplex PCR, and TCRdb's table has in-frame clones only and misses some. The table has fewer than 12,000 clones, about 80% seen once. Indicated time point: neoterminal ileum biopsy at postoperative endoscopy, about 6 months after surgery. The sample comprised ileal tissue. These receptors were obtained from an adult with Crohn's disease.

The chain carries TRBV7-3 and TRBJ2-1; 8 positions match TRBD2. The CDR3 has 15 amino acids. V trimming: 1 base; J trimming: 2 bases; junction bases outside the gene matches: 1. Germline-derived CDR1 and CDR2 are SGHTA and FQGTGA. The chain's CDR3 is CASSLSSGAYNEQFF. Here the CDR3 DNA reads TGTGCCAGCAGCTTAAGTAGCGGGGCCTACAATGAGCAGTTCTTC.

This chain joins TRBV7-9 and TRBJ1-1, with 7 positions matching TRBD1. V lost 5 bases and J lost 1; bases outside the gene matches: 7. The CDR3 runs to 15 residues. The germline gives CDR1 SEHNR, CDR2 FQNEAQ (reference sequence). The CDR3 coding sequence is TGTGCCAGCAGCCCCACACAGGGGCAGAACACTGAAGCTTTCTTT. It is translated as CASSPTQGQNTEAFF.

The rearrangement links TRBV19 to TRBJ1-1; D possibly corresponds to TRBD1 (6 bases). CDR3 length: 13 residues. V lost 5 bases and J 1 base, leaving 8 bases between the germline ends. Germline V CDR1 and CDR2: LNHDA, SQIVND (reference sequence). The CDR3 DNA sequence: TGTGCCAGTAGTTCGGGACAGAACACTGAAGCTTTCTTT. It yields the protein CASSSGQNTEAFF.

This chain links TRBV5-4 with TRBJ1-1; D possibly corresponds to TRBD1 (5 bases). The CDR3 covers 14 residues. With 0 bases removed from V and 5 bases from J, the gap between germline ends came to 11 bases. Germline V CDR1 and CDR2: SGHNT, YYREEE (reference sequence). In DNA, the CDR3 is TGTGCCAGCAGCTTGGCCGGGGGTGGGACTGAAGCTTTCTTT. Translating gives CASSLAGGGTEAFF.

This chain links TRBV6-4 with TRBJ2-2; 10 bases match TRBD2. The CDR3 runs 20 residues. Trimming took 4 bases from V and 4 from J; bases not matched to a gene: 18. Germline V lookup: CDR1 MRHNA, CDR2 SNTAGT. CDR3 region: CASSAVPSSGGASGTGELFF. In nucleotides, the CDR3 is TGTGCCAGCAGTGCGGTCCCGTCTAGCGGGGGAGCCTCGGGCACCGGGGAGCTGTTTTTT.

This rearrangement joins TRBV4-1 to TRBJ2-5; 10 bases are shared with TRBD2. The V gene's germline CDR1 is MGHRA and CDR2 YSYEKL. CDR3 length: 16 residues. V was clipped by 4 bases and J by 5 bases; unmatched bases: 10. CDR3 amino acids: CASSPGRLAGVETQYF. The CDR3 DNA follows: TGCGCCAGCAGCCCGGGCCGGCTAGCGGGGGTTGAGACCCAGTACTTC.

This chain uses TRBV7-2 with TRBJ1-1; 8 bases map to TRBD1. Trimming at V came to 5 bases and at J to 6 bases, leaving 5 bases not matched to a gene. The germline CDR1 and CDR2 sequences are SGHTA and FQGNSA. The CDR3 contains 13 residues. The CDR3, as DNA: TGTGCCAGCAGCCCGCAGGGGGCGCCTGAAGCTTTCTTT. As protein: CASSPQGAPEAFF.

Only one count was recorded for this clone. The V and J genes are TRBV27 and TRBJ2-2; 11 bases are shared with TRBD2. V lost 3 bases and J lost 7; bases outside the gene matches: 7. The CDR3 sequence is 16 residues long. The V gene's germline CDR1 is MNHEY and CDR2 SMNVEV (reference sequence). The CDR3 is CASSLIVAGGVGELFF. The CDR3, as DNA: TGTGCCAGCAGTTTGATAGTAGCGGGGGGGGTCGGGGAGCTGTTTTTT.

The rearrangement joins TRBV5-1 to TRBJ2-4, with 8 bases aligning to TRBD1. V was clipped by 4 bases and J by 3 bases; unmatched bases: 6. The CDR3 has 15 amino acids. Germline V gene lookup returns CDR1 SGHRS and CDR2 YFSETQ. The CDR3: CASSQTGADKNIQYF. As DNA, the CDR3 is TGCGCCAGCAGCCAGACAGGGGCCGACAAAAACATTCAGTACTTC.

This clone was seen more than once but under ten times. The CDR3 spells CASSLDRGRGSEAFF. CDR3 DNA sequence: TGCGCCAGCAGCTTGGACAGGGGCCGGGGAAGTGAAGCTTTCTTT. The chain employs TRBV5-1 and TRBJ1-1; 7 nucleotides agree with TRBD1. V was clipped by 0 bases and J by 7 bases; unmatched bases: 9. Germline V gene data show CDR1 as SGHRS and CDR2 as YFSETQ. The CDR3 totals 15 residues.

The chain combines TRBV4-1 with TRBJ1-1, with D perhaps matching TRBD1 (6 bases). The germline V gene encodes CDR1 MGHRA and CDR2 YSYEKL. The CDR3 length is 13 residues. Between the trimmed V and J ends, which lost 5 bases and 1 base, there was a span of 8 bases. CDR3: CASSEDRNTEAFF. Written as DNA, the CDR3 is TGCGCCAGCAGCGAGGACAGGAACACTGAAGCTTTCTTT.

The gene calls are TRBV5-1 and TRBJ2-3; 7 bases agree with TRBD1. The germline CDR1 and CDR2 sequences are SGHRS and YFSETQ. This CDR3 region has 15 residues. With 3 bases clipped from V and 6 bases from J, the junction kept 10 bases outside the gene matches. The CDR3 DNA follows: TGCGCCAGCAGCTCCACAGGGGACCTCTACGATACGCAGTATTTT. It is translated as CASSSTGDLYDTQYF. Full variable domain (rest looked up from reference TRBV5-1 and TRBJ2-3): KAGVTQTPRYLIKTRGQQVTLSCSPISGHRSVSWYQQTPGQGLQFLFEYFSETQRNKGNFPGRFSGRQFSNSRSEMNVSTLELGDSALYLCASSSTGDLYDTQYFGPGTRLTVL.

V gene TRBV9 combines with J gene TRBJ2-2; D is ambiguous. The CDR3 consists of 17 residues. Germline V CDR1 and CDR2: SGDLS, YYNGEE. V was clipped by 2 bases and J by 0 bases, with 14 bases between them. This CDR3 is CASSVTHRNPNTGELFF. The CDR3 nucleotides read TGTGCCAGCAGCGTTACCCACAGAAACCCGAACACCGGGGAGCTGTTTTTT.

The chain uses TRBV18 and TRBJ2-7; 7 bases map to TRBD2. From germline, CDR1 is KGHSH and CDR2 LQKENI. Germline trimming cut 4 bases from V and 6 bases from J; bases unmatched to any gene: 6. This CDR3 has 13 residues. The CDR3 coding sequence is TGTGCCAGCTCACGGGGGGGTACCGGCGAGCAGTACTTC. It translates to CASSRGGTGEQYF. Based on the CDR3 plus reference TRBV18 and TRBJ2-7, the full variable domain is NAGVMQNPRHLVRRRGQEARLRCSPMKGHSHVYWYRQLPEEGLKFMVYLQKENIIDESGMPKERFSAEFPKEGPSILRIQQVVRGDSAAYFCASSRGGTGEQYFGPGTRLTVT.

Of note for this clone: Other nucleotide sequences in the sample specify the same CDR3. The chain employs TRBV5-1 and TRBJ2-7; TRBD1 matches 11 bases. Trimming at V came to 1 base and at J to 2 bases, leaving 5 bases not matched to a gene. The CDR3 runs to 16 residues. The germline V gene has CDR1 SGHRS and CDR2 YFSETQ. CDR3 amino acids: CASSLSPGQGAYEQYF. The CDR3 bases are TGCGCCAGCAGCTTGTCTCCGGGACAGGGGGCCTACGAGCAGTACTTC. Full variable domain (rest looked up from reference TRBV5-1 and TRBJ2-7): KAGVTQTPRYLIKTRGQQVTLSCSPISGHRSVSWYQQTPGQGLQFLFEYFSETQRNKGNFPGRFSGRQFSNSRSEMNVSTLELGDSALYLCASSLSPGQGAYEQYFGPGTRLTVT.

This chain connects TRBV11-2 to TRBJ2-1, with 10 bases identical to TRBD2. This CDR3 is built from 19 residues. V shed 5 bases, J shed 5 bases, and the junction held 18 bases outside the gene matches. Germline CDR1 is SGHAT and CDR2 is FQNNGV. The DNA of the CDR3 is TGTGCCAGCAGCGCCTCGGTGGGAAGCGGGGGGGCCGTGGACAATGAGCAGTTCTTC. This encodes CASSASVGSGGAVDNEQFF.

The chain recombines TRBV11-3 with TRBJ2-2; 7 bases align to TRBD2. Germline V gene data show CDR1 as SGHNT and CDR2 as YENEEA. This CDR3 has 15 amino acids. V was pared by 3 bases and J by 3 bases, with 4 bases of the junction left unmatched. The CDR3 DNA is TGTGCCAGCAGCTTCGCCAGCGGGGACACCGGGGAGCTGTTTTTT. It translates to CASSFASGDTGELFF.

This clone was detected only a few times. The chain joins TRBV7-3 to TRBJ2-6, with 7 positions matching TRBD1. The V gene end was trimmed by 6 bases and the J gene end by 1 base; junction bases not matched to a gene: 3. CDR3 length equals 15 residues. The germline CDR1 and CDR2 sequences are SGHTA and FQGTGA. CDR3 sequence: CASSSTGSGANVLTF. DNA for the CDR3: TGTGCCAGCAGTTCGACAGGGTCTGGGGCCAACGTCCTGACTTTC.

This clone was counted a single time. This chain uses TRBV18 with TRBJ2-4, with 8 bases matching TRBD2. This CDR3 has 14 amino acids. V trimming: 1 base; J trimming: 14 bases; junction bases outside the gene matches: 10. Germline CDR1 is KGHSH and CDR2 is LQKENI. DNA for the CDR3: TGTGCCAGCTCACCACACACTGAACCCGGGGGGGAGTACTTC. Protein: CASSPHTEPGGEYF.

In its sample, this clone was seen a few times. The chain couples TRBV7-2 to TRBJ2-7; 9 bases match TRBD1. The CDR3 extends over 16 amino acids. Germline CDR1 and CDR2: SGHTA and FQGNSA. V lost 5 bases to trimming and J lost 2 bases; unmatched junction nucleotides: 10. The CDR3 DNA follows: TGTGCCAGCAGCACACAGGGGGCCAAGGAAGCCTACGAGCAGTACTTC. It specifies CASSTQGAKEAYEQYF.

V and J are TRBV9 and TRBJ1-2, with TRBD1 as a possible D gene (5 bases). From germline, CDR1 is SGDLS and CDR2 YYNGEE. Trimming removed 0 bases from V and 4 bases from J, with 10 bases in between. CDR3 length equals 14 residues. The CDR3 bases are TGTGCCAGCAGCGTAGCGGGGGGAGCCTATGGCTACACCTTC. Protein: CASSVAGGAYGYTF.

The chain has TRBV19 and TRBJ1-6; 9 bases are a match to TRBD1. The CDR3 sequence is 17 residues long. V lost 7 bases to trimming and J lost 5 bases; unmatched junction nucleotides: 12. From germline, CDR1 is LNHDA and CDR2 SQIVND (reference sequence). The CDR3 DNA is TGTGCCAGTAACTCAAAGCCCGGGACAGGGAATAATTCACCCCTCCACTTT. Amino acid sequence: CASNSKPGTGNNSPLHF.

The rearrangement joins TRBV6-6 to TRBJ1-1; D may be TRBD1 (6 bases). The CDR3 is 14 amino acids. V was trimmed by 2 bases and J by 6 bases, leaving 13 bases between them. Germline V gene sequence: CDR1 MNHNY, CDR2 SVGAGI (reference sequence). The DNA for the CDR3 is TGTGCCAGCAGTTACGGGGATGGGGGCGCTGAAGCTTTCTTT. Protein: CASSYGDGGAEAFF.

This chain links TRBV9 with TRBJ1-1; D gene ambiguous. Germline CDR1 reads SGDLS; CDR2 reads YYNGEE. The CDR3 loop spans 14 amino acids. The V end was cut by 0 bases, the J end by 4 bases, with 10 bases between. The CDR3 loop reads CASSVEGRSTEAFF. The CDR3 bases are TGTGCCAGCAGCGTAGAAGGGAGGAGCACTGAAGCTTTCTTT.

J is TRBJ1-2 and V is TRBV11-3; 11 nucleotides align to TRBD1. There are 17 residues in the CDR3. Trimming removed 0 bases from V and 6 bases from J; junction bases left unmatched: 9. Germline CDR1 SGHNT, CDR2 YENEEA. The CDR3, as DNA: TGTGCCAGCAGCTTAGATCAGGACAGGGGGCGATTAAATGGCTACACCTTC. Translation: CASSLDQDRGRLNGYTF.

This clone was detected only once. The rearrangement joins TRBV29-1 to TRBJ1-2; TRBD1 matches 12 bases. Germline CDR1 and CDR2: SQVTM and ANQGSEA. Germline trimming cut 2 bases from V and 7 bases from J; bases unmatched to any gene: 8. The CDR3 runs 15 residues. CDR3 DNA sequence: TGCAGCGTTGAACGGGGGGGACAGGGGGCAAGTGGCTACACCTTC. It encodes CSVERGGQGASGYTF.

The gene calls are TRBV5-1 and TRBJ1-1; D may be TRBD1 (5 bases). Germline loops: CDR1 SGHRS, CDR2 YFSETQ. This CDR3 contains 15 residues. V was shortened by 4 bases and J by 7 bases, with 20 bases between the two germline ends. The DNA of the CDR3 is TGCGCCAGCAGCGAGGACTCCGGGACTCGACGTGAAGCTTTCTTT. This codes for CASSEDSGTRREAFF. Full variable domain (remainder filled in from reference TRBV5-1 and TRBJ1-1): KAGVTQTPRYLIKTRGQQVTLSCSPISGHRSVSWYQQTPGQGLQFLFEYFSETQRNKGNFPGRFSGRQFSNSRSEMNVSTLELGDSALYLCASSEDSGTRREAFFGQGTRLTVV.